The rows below give T cell receptor beta chains drawn from one sample of a study of blood T cell repertoires in COVID-19. TCRdb's table, derived via immunoSEQ multiplex PCR, lists solely in-frame clones and lacks some. The sample shows about 160,000 clones, about 93% of them seen only once. The sequenced sample was peripheral blood. The receptors here all came from a woman aged 45-65 years with acute or convalescent COVID-19. The CDR3 runs from the conserved cysteine through the conserved F or W. Fields, in order: clone size, D gene, V gene, J gene, CDR3 DNA, CDR3 protein. A D gene is named only where the DNA matches it firmly. For some rows the clone size is stated as once, few or many, or as a class when expanded; others skip it.

size: .; D: .; V: TRBV11-2; J: TRBJ1-1; DNA: TGTGCCAGCAGCTTAGATCTAGGGGCCATCCCCCATAGTTTT; CDR3: CASSLDLGAIPHSF
size: .; D: .; V: TRBV2; J: TRBJ1-2; DNA: TGTGCCAGCAGTGAGGGTCAGATTAGGTGGGAGGACTATGGCTACACCTTC; CDR3: CASSEGQIRWEDYGYTF
size: .; D: .; V: TRBV18; J: TRBJ1-1; DNA: TGTGCCAGCTCACCACCGGTCGTGAGCACTGAAGCTTTCTTT; CDR3: CASSPPVVSTEAFF
size: .; D: .; V: TRBV5-8; J: TRBJ1-5; DNA: TGTGCCAGCAGCTTGGAACCTCTCGCAGGTCAGCCCCAGCATTTT; CDR3: CASSLEPLAGQPQHF
size: .; D: TRBD2; V: TRBV3-1/TRBV3-2; J: TRBJ2-5; DNA: TGTGCCAGCAGCCAGAGACTAGCGGGGTACCAAGAGACCCAGTACTTC; CDR3: CASSQRLAGYQETQYF
size: once; D: TRBD1; V: TRBV5-5; J: TRBJ1-4; DNA: TGTGCCAGCAGCTCCTACTTCTTACAGGGGAAGGGTGAAAAACTGTTTTTT; CDR3: CASSSYFLQGKGEKLFF
size: .; D: TRBD1; V: TRBV2; J: TRBJ1-4; DNA: TGTGCCAGCAACCAGGACAGGGGGAGTGAAAAACTGTTTTTT; CDR3: CASNQDRGSEKLFF
size: once; D: .; V: TRBV15; J: TRBJ1-2; DNA: TGTGCCACCAGCAGAGTAACGGGAGGCTATGGCTACACCTTC; CDR3: CATSRVTGGYGYTF
size: once; D: .; V: TRBV10-3; J: TRBJ1-2; DNA: TGTGCCATCGGGGGCGACTATGGCTACACCTTC; CDR3: CAIGGDYGYTF
size: .; D: TRBD1; V: TRBV27; J: TRBJ1-3; DNA: TGTGCCAGCATATTTTACAGGAATAGGGGGCCAAGAAGGGGTTCCCCCTCTGGAAACACCATATATTTT; CDR3: CASIFYRNRGPRRGSPSGNTIYF
size: few; D: .; V: TRBV14; J: TRBJ1-4; DNA: TGTGCCAGCAGCCCAGAGGGGCGAAAACTGTTTTTT; CDR3: CASSPEGRKLFF
size: .; D: .; V: TRBV28; J: TRBJ1-2; DNA: TGTGCCAGCAGTTTCTCCGGGACTGCAGCTAACTATGGCTACACCTTC; CDR3: CASSFSGTAANYGYTF
size: .; D: TRBD1; V: TRBV10-3; J: TRBJ2-1; DNA: TGTGCCATCAGAAGACAGGGCCTTTCCTACAATGAGCAGTTCTTC; CDR3: CAIRRQGLSYNEQFF
size: .; D: .; V: TRBV5-4; J: TRBJ2-1; DNA: TGTGCCAGCAGCTTGGGCGGACTCGGGGAAAATGAGCAGTTCTTC; CDR3: CASSLGGLGENEQFF
size: .; D: .; V: TRBV28; J: TRBJ1-4; DNA: TGTGCCAGTAAACAGGGAAGCGAAAAACTGTTTTTT; CDR3: CASKQGSEKLFF
size: .; D: .; V: TRBV5-1; J: TRBJ1-2; DNA: TGCGCCAGCAGCCCGGACAGAGGGAATGGCTACACCTTC; CDR3: CASSPDRGNGYTF
size: .; D: .; V: TRBV2; J: TRBJ1-3; DNA: TGTGCCAGCGCCGGCTCTGGAAACACCATATATTTT; CDR3: CASAGSGNTIYF
size: once; D: TRBD1; V: TRBV5-5; J: TRBJ1-6; DNA: TGTGCCAGCAGCACTCGACAGGGCCTTTCACCCCTCCACTTT; CDR3: CASSTRQGLSPLHF
size: .; D: .; V: TRBV5-1; J: TRBJ1-1; DNA: TGCGCCAGCAGCTTGACCGAAGCGGGCACTGAAGCTTTCTTT; CDR3: CASSLTEAGTEAFF
size: .; D: .; V: TRBV27; J: TRBJ2-7; DNA: TGTGCCAGCAGTTTAACACAGGACCCCTACGAGCAGTACTTC; CDR3: CASSLTQDPYEQYF
size: .; D: .; V: TRBV30; J: TRBJ1-3; DNA: TGTGCCTGGAGTCCGGGGGGCGCAGGAGGAAACACCATATATTTT; CDR3: CAWSPGGAGGNTIYF
size: .; D: TRBD2; V: TRBV2; J: TRBJ2-3; DNA: TGTGCCAGCACCCCGGGACTAGCCACAGATACGCAGTATTTT; CDR3: CASTPGLATDTQYF
size: few; D: TRBD1; V: TRBV7-9; J: TRBJ1-2; DNA: TGTGCCAGCAGCTTCCAGGGGGCTGGCTACACCTTC; CDR3: CASSFQGAGYTF
size: .; D: .; V: TRBV5-6; J: TRBJ1-1; DNA: TGTGCCAGCAGCTTTTCTCACACTGAAGCTTTCTTT; CDR3: CASSFSHTEAFF
size: .; D: TRBD1; V: TRBV7-9; J: TRBJ1-6; DNA: TGTGCCAGCAGCTTAGATGGGACAGGGGGTTCACCCCTCCACTTT; CDR3: CASSLDGTGGSPLHF